The TCR beta chain under discussion was sequenced for a study of vaccination effects on CD4 cells after COVID-19. TCRdb's copy holds only in-frame clones and misses some; the assay was immunoSEQ multiplex PCR. The sample shows about 23,000 clones, 65% to 80% of them seen only once. Concerning this clone: Antigen: not known.

Using viral peptide pools, the ViraFEST assay grew out antigen-specific CD4+ T cells prior to sequencing. Once cultured for 10 days, the cells underwent separation to obtain CD4+ T cells. Neither prior SARS-CoV-2 infection nor positive nucleocapsid antibodies were present in the vaccine recipients. Wells each received some 2.2 million PBMC, cultured with about 9.3 IU/ml IL-2 and 9.5 to 10 ug/ml peptides. The source of this sequence is a human donor who received a COVID-19 vaccine. The sequenced sample was CD4+ T cells from PBMCs cultured with HCoV-NL63 spike peptides, obtained before COVID-19 vaccination.

The CDR3: CASRTTETSVPNEQFF. DNA of the CDR3: TGTGCCAGCAGAACGACTGAAACTTCAGTACCCAATGAGCAGTTCTTC. This chain links TRBV2 with TRBJ2-1; D is ambiguous. Germline assignment: CDR1 SNHLY and CDR2 FYNNEI. Trimming pared 6 bases from V and 6 bases from J, leaving 21 bases between. The CDR3 length is 16 residues.